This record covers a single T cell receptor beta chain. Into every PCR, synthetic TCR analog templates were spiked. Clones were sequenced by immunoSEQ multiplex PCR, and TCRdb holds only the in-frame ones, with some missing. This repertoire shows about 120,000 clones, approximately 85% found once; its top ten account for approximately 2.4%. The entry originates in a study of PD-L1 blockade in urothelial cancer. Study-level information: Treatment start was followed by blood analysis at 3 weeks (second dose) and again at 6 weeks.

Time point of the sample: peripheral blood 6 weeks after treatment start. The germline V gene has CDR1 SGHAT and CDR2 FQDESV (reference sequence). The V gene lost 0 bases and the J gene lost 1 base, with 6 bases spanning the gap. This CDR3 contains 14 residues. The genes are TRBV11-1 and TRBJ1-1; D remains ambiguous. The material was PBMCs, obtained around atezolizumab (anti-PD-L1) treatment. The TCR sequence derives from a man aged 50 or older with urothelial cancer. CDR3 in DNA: TGTGCCAGCAGCTTAGCCTTCGGGAACACTGAAGCTTTCTTT. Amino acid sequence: CASSLAFGNTEAFF.